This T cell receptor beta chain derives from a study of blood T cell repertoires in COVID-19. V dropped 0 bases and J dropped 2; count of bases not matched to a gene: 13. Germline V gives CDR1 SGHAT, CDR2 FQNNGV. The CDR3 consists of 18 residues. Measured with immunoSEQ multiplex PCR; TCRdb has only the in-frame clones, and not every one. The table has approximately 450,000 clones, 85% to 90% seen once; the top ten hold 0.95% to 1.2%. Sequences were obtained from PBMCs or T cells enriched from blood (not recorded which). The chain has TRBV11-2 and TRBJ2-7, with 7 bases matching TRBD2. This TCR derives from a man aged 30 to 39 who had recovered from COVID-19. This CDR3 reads CASSLDRWSSGDTYEQYF. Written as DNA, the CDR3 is TGTGCCAGCAGCTTAGATCGTTGGTCCAGCGGGGATACCTACGAGCAGTACTTC.